The 31 T cell receptor beta chains in this list originate from one sample, sequenced in a study of blood T cell repertoires in COVID-19 (dated by TCRdb to about 2020). The method behind the library was the immunoSEQ multiplex PCR assay. This immuneACCESS table, as held by TCRdb, lists in-frame sequences with V and J called but not all clones. Of the missing ones, under half trace to an unresolved V gene in checked studies; the others have no known cause. In this sample the table shows approximately 70,000 clones, around nine tenths of which occur a single time. The ten largest clones add up to 13% of the sample. Sequenced input: peripheral blood. These receptors originate from a woman aged 55-70 years with acute or convalescent COVID-19.

V usage is TRBV14 and J usage is TRBJ2-7; D is possibly TRBD1 (6 bases). CDR3 length: 15 amino acids. V shed 2 bases and J shed 6 bases, with 17 bases lying between them. The germline gives CDR1 SGHDN, CDR2 FVKESK. CDR3 DNA sequence: TGTGCCAGCAGCCAACTCTCACAGGGAGTCGGCGAGCAGTACTTC. Protein sequence: CASSQLSQGVGEQYF.

The J gene is TRBJ1-4, the V gene TRBV27; D uncertain. V lost 3 bases and J 6 bases, leaving 11 bases between the germline ends. CDR1 and CDR2 from the germline V gene are MNHEY and SMNVEV (reference sequence). The CDR3 is 14 residues long. The CDR3 DNA is TGTGCCAGCAGTTTCGCTGGAGGGTATGAAAAACTGTTTTTT. It translates to CASSFAGGYEKLFF.

This sequence joins TRBV4-1 and TRBJ1-4; 11 bases are a match to TRBD1. Germline V gene lookup returns CDR1 MGHRA and CDR2 YSYEKL. This CDR3 has 18 residues. The junction had 10 bases not matched to a gene; V was cut back by 2 bases and J by 5 bases. The CDR3 coding sequence is TGCGCCAGCAGCCAACCCTCCGGGACAGGGGGTGGGAATGAAAAACTGTTTTTT. This encodes CASSQPSGTGGGNEKLFF.

The V gene is TRBV5-1, the J gene TRBJ1-4, with 7 bases that match TRBD1. The CDR3 is made up of 18 amino acids. The V segment lost 1 base and the J segment 3 bases; nucleotides outside the gene matches: 12. Per the germline V gene, CDR1 is SGHRS and CDR2 is YFSETQ. In DNA form, the CDR3 reads TGCGCCAGCAGCTTGAGGGTCACAGGGGTCGGGGCTAATGAAAAACTGTTTTTT. Protein product: CASSLRVTGVGANEKLFF.

This clone was counted once. The chain couples TRBV30 to TRBJ2-5, with TRBD2 identical over 12 bases. Germline V gene sequence: CDR1 GTSNPN, CDR2 SVGIG (reference sequence). The CDR3 extends over 16 amino acids. V gave up 3 bases and J gave up 5 bases; unmatched junction bases: 10. The CDR3 sequence: CAWSLKLAGGGETQYF. The CDR3 DNA reads TGTGCCTGGAGCTTAAAACTAGCGGGGGGTGGCGAGACCCAGTACTTC.

The chain uses TRBV19 and TRBJ2-5, with a possible D match to TRBD1 (5 bases). The V end was cut by 3 bases, the J end by 2 bases, with 16 bases between. The CDR3 extends over 16 amino acids. Germline V lookup: CDR1 LNHDA, CDR2 SQIVND (reference sequence). The CDR3, as DNA: TGTGCCAGTAGTATTTCGGGCAGGGTTCGGCAAGAGACCCAGTACTTC. This translates into CASSISGRVRQETQYF.

The chain employs TRBV9 and TRBJ2-5, with 10 bases fitting TRBD2. After removal of 3 bases from V and 1 base from J, the junction contained 3 bases not matched to a gene. From germline, CDR1 is SGDLS and CDR2 YYNGEE. The CDR3 runs to 15 residues. CDR3 sequence reads: CASSATSGVQETQYF. In DNA form, the CDR3 reads TGTGCCAGCAGCGCAACTAGCGGGGTCCAAGAGACCCAGTACTTC.

This clone occurred once. The chain combines TRBV13 with TRBJ2-1, with TRBD2 matching 11 bases. Germline CDR1 and CDR2: PRHDT and FYEKMQ (reference sequence). This CDR3 is 12 amino acids long. The V gene end was trimmed by 6 bases and the J gene end by 8 bases; junction bases not matched to a gene: 0. The CDR3 loop is CASRLAGDEQFF. DNA for the CDR3: TGTGCCAGCAGACTAGCGGGGGATGAGCAGTTCTTC.

This clone was counted once. The chain uses TRBV19 and TRBJ2-7; weak D call: TRBD1 (6 bases). This CDR3 region has 17 residues. The V and J ends lost 4 bases and 5 bases respectively, with 24 bases between them. Germline V gives CDR1 LNHDA, CDR2 SQIVND (reference sequence). DNA of the CDR3: TGTGCCAGTAGTACCCCCAGTGACAGGTCCTGGCAGAACGAGCAGTACTTC. It is translated as CASSTPSDRSWQNEQYF.

The chain links TRBV28 to TRBJ1-1; D is uncertain. This CDR3 spans 15 amino acids. In germline, CDR1 is MDHEN, CDR2 SYDVKM. Trimming removed 1 base at V and 0 bases at J, with 9 bases between. CDR3 loop: CASSLFAGMNTEAFF. The CDR3 DNA sequence: TGTGCCAGCAGTTTATTCGCGGGAATGAACACTGAAGCTTTCTTT.

This clone was found a few times. The rearrangement uses TRBV28 and TRBJ2-7; 7 nucleotides agree with TRBD2. The CDR3 has 14 amino acids. The germline gives CDR1 MDHEN, CDR2 SYDVKM. V was clipped by 5 bases and J by 7 bases; unmatched bases: 11. The CDR3 nucleotides read TGTGCCAGCAGTGCCCCGGGACTGGGAGGGGAGCAGTACTTC. As protein: CASSAPGLGGEQYF.

The chain is built from TRBV19 and TRBJ2-7, with a possible D match to TRBD1 (6 bases). Germline V CDR1 and CDR2: LNHDA, SQIVND (reference sequence). CDR3 size: 14 residues. V lost 5 bases to trimming and J lost 0 bases, with 11 bases between them. The CDR3 DNA reads TGTGCCAGTAGTTTGGACAGAAACTCCTACGAGCAGTACTTC. Amino acids: CASSLDRNSYEQYF.

The chain links TRBV19 to TRBJ2-5; TRBD1 might be the D (5 bases). V was trimmed by 4 bases and J by 5 bases, leaving 11 bases between them. The germline gives CDR1 LNHDA, CDR2 SQIVND (reference sequence). This CDR3 region has 13 residues. This CDR3 is CASSKQEFETQYF. The CDR3 DNA is TGTGCCAGTAGTAAACAGGAGTTTGAGACCCAGTACTTC.

The chain couples TRBV10-3 to TRBJ1-2, with D perhaps matching TRBD1 (6 bases). The length of the CDR3 is 13 residues. The germline V and J ends were trimmed by 6 bases and 5 bases, with 13 bases remaining between them. Per the germline V gene, CDR1 is ENHRY and CDR2 is SYGVKD. In nucleotides, the CDR3 is TGTGCCATCAGAGAAGACAGGAGGTATGGCTACACCTTC. Its translation is CAIREDRRYGYTF.

The chain has TRBV7-2 and TRBJ2-7; 7 positions agree with TRBD1. The length of the CDR3 is 15 residues. Germline CDR1 reads SGHTA; CDR2 reads FQGNSA. V was clipped by 5 bases and J by 6 bases; unmatched bases: 13. The CDR3 sequence: CASSPSYRGTGEQYF. The CDR3 DNA reads TGTGCCAGCAGCCCAAGTTACAGGGGTACAGGCGAGCAGTACTTC.

This clone was observed a single time. The V call is TRBV24-1, the J call TRBJ2-3, with 11 bases fitting TRBD2. Germline CDR1 is KGHDR and CDR2 is SFDVKD. The V segment lost 3 bases and the J segment 6 bases; nucleotides outside the gene matches: 7. The CDR3 is 16 amino acids. In nucleotides, the CDR3 is TGTGCCACCAGTGATGGGGCTAGCGGGGGGAGGGATACGCAGTATTTT. Amino acids: CATSDGASGGRDTQYF.

The chain couples TRBV9 to TRBJ1-1; the match to TRBD1 covers 7 bases. V shed 3 bases, J shed 6 bases, and the junction held 8 bases outside the gene matches. CDR1 and CDR2 from the germline V gene are SGDLS and YYNGEE. The CDR3 loop spans 14 amino acids. This chain's CDR3 is CASSDIQGVSEAFF. CDR3 in DNA: TGTGCCAGCAGCGATATTCAGGGGGTCTCTGAAGCTTTCTTT.

This clone came up a few times. The chain links TRBV11-2 to TRBJ1-6; D is unresolved. CDR1 and CDR2 (germline): SGHAT, FQNNGV. V dropped 7 bases and J dropped 8 bases, with 15 bases sitting between them. The CDR3 totals 14 residues. CDR3 sequence reads: CASTSGVAYSPLHF. In DNA form, the CDR3 reads TGTGCCAGCACTTCGGGTGTGGCGTATTCACCCCTCCACTTT.

V gene TRBV3-1 (or the pseudogene TRBV3-2) combines with J gene TRBJ2-1; D possibly corresponds to TRBD2 (5 bases). Germline V gene lookup returns CDR1 LGHDT and CDR2 YNNKEL (reference sequence). CDR3 size: 17 residues. Trimming pared 0 bases from V and 3 bases from J, leaving 15 bases between. CDR3 region: CASSQDIGLADYNEQFF. Here the CDR3 DNA reads TGTGCCAGCAGCCAAGACATCGGTCTAGCTGACTACAATGAGCAGTTCTTC.

The rearrangement joins TRBV6-5 to TRBJ1-3; weak D call: TRBD1 (5 bases). V shed 6 bases and J shed 4 bases, with 16 bases lying between them. CDR1 and CDR2 from the germline V gene are MNHEY and SVGAGI. CDR3 size: 15 residues. In DNA, the CDR3 is TGTGCCAGCAGCCTGACAGCATTTTCGGGAAACACCATATATTTT. Amino acid sequence: CASSLTAFSGNTIYF.

The rearrangement links TRBV19 to TRBJ1-3, with D perhaps matching TRBD1 (6 bases). This CDR3 is 16 amino acids long. V shed 3 bases and J shed 2 bases, with 14 bases lying between them. Germline V gene lookup returns CDR1 LNHDA and CDR2 SQIVND (reference sequence). CDR3 bases: TGTGCCAGTAGTATTGAGGCAGGGGCGCCTGGAAACACCATATATTTT. It codes for CASSIEAGAPGNTIYF.

This chain uses TRBV9 with TRBJ2-7; TRBD1 might be the D (5 bases). V was cut by 0 bases and J by 4 bases, with 11 bases left in between. This CDR3 spans 14 amino acids. CDR1 is SGDLS and CDR2 is YYNGEE in the germline V gene. This CDR3 reads CASSVAPGYYEQYF. CDR3 in DNA: TGTGCCAGCAGCGTAGCGCCAGGGTATTACGAGCAGTACTTC.

This chain connects TRBV2 to TRBJ2-7; 9 nucleotides line up with TRBD1. Looked up from germline, CDR1 is SNHLY and CDR2 is FYNNEI. The V segment lost 6 bases and the J segment 2 bases; nucleotides outside the gene matches: 11. The CDR3 is 16 amino acids. CDR3 DNA sequence: TGTGCCAGCAGGCTATCCGCCGGGACAGGGACCTACGAGCAGTACTTC. It is translated as CASRLSAGTGTYEQYF.

The V call is TRBV28, the J call TRBJ1-5; 12 bases line up with TRBD1. Germline assignment: CDR1 MDHEN and CDR2 SYDVKM. V shed 6 bases, J shed 4 bases, and the junction held 10 bases outside the gene matches. The CDR3 is 17 amino acids. In DNA form, the CDR3 reads TGTGCCAGCAGGAGGGACAGGGGGCTATCTCGGAATCAGCCCCAGCATTTT. The encoded protein is CASRRDRGLSRNQPQHF.

The rearrangement uses TRBV11-2 and TRBJ2-5, with 14 bases that match TRBD2. The germline gives CDR1 SGHAT, CDR2 FQNNGV. The J segment lost 3 bases and the V segment lost 6 bases, leaving 12 bases of the junction unmatched. The CDR3 totals 18 residues. The CDR3 DNA reads as TGTGCCAGCAGAACGCCCGGGACTAGCGGGGGTTACGAAGAGACCCAGTACTTC. This translates into CASRTPGTSGGYEETQYF.

This sequence joins TRBV10-3 and TRBJ2-5, with a possible D match to TRBD1 (6 bases). Deletions cut 9 bases from V and 5 bases from J, with 16 bases between. CDR1 and CDR2 from the germline V gene are ENHRY and SYGVKD. CDR3 length equals 13 residues. The CDR3 coding sequence is TGTGCCATAAAAGGGGGTGTCGAGGAGACCCAGTACTTC. The encoded protein is CAIKGGVEETQYF.

This clone was detected only once. Here the CDR3 DNA reads TGTGCCAGCCGTCTGCGGGCCAAGGGAGGGAATGAGCAGTTCTTC. Protein sequence: CASRLRAKGGNEQFF. The chain employs TRBV27 and TRBJ2-1, with 7 bases fitting TRBD2. The germline CDR1 and CDR2 sequences are MNHEY and SMNVEV (reference sequence). This CDR3 comprises 15 residues. Germline trimming cut 8 bases from V and 7 bases from J; bases unmatched to any gene: 14.

The chain combines TRBV6-1 with TRBJ2-7; 9 bases are shared with TRBD1. Germline V gene lookup returns CDR1 MNHNS and CDR2 SASEGT. The CDR3 has 15 residues. V lost 2 bases and J lost 5; bases outside the gene matches: 7. The CDR3 spells CASSERRTGVDEQYF. CDR3 nucleotide sequence: TGTGCCAGCAGTGAACGGAGGACAGGGGTCGACGAGCAGTACTTC.

This clone was found once. CDR3 sequence: CASSPPTSGDNEQFF. The CDR3 DNA sequence: TGTGCCAGCTCACCACCCACTAGCGGGGATAATGAGCAGTTCTTC. This chain joins TRBV18 and TRBJ2-1, with 10 bases fitting TRBD2. CDR1 and CDR2 from the germline V gene are KGHSH and LQKENI. V shed 0 bases, J shed 7 bases, and the junction held 3 bases outside the gene matches. CDR3 length: 15 residues.

This clone was detected only once. The rearrangement links TRBV7-9 to TRBJ2-2, with TRBD1 matching 9 bases. V gave up 3 bases and J gave up 5 bases; unmatched junction bases: 7. Germline values: CDR1 SEHNR, CDR2 FQNEAQ (reference sequence). CDR3 length: 16 amino acids. The CDR3 DNA reads as TGTGCCAGCAGCTTCAGGGACAGGGTAATTACCGGGGAGCTGTTTTTT. Residues: CASSFRDRVITGELFF. The full variable domain, in which reference TRBV7-9 and TRBJ2-2 provide the parts outside the CDR3, is DTGVSQNPRHKITKRGQNVTFRCDPISEHNRLYWYRQTLGQGPEFLTYFQNEAQLEKSRLLSDRFSAERPKGSFSTLEIQRTEQGDSAMYLCASSFRDRVITGELFFGEGSRLTVL.

The chain joins TRBV10-1 to TRBJ2-4; possibly TRBD1 for D (5 bases). Germline V gives CDR1 WNHNN, CDR2 SYGVQD (reference sequence). This CDR3 is 14 amino acids long. V was shortened by 8 bases and J by 2 bases, with 13 bases between the two germline ends. The CDR3 protein is CASPEGHSKNIQYF. CDR3 DNA sequence: TGCGCCAGCCCCGAAGGACACTCCAAAAACATTCAGTACTTC.